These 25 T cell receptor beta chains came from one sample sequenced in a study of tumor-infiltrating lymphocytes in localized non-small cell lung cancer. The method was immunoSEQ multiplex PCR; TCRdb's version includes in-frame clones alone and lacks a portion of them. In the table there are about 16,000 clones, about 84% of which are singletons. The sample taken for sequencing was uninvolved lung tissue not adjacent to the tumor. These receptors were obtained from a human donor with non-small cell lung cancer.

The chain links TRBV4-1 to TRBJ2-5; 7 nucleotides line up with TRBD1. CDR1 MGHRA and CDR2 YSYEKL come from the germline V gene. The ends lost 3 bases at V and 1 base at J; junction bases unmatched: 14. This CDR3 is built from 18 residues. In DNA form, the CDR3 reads TGCGCCAGCAGCCAGGTTGAGAGAGGGGGCGGACTCCAAGAGACCCAGTACTTC. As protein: CASSQVERGGGLQETQYF.

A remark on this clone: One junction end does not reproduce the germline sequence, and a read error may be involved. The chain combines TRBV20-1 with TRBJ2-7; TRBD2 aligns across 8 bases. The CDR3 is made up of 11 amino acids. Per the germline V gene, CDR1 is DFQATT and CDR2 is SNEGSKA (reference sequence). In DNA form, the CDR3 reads TGCAGTGCTAGAGGGGAACTAGCGGAGCTGTTC. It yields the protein CSARGELAELF.

CDR3: CASSQGLAERNTEAFF. CDR3 sequence (DNA): TGTGCCAGCAGCCAAGGATTGGCGGAGAGGAACACTGAAGCTTTCTTT. This chain uses TRBV4-2 with TRBJ1-1; no clear D. The CDR3 length is 16 residues. The germline V gene has CDR1 LGHNA and CDR2 YNFKEQ. V lost 1 base and J lost 1, with 13 bases in between.

CDR3 sequence reads: CASKYGDSYEQYF. CDR3 nucleotide sequence: TGTGCCAGCAAGTACGGGGACTCCTACGAGCAGTACTTC. The chain employs TRBV6-1 and TRBJ2-7, with D perhaps TRBD2 (5 bases). The CDR3 is 13 amino acids. Deletions cut 7 bases from V and 0 bases from J, with 10 bases between. Per the germline V gene, CDR1 is MNHNS and CDR2 is SASEGT.

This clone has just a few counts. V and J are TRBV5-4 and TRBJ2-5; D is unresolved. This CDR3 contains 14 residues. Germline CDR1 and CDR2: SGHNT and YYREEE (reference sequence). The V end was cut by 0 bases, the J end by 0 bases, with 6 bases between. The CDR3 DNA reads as TGTGCCAGCAGCTTGGTGGCGCACCAAGAGACCCAGTACTTC. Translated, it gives CASSLVAHQETQYF.

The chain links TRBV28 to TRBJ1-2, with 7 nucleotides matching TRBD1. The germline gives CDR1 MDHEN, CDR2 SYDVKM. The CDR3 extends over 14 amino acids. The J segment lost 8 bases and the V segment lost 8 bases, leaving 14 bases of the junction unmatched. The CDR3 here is CASLHLQGRGGYTF. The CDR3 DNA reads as TGTGCCAGCCTACATCTACAGGGGCGGGGAGGCTACACCTTC.

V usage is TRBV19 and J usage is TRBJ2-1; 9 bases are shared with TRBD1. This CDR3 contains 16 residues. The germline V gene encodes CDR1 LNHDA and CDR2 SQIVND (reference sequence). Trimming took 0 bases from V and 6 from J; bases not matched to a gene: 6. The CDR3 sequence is CASSIDHGQGSNEQFF. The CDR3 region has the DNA TGTGCCAGTAGTATAGATCACGGACAGGGGAGCAATGAGCAGTTCTTC.

CDR3 region: CASSLRTGTKAFF. CDR3 bases: TGTGCCAGCAGTTTGAGAACCGGGACTAAAGCTTTCTTT. The rearrangement links TRBV5-8 to TRBJ1-1; TRBD1 might be the D (5 bases). The germline V gene has CDR1 SGHTS and CDR2 YDEGEE. The CDR3 has 13 residues. V lost 5 bases and J lost 9, with 17 bases in between.

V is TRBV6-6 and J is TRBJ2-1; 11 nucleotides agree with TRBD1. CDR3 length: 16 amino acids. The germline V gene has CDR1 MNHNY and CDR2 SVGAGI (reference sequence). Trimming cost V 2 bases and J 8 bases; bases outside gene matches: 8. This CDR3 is CASSYVGQGAGYEQFF. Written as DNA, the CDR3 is TGTGCCAGCAGTTACGTCGGACAGGGGGCGGGATATGAGCAGTTCTTC.

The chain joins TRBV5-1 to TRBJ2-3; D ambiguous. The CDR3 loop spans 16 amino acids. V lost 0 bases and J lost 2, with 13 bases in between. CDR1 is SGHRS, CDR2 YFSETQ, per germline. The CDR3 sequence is CASSLGFFGDTDTQYF. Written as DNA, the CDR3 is TGCGCCAGCAGCTTGGGCTTTTTCGGAGACACAGATACGCAGTATTTT.

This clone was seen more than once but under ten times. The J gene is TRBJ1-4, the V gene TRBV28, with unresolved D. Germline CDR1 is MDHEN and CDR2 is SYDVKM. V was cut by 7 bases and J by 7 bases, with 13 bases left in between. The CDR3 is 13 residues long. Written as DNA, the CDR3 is TGTGCCAGCAACGACTCACCGGGTGAAAAACTGTTTTTT. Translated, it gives CASNDSPGEKLFF.

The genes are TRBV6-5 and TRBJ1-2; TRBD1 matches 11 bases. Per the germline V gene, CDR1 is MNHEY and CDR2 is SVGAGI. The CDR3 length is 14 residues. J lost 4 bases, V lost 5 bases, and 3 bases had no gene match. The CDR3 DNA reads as TGTGCCAGCAGTCGGACAGGGGGCAGCTATGGCTACACCTTC. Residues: CASSRTGGSYGYTF.

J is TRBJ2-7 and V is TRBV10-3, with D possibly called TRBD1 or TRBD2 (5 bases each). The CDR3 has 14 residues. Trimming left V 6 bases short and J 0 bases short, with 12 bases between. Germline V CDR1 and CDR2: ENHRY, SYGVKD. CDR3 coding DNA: TGTGCCATCAGGGGGACCGATTACTCCTACGAGCAGTACTTC. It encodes CAIRGTDYSYEQYF.

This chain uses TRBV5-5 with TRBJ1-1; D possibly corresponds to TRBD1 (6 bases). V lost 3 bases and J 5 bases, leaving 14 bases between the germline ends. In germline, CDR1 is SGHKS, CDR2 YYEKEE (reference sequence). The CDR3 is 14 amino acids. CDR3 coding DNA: TGTGCCAGCAGCTCGGGGGGGACAAGGACTGAAGCTTTCTTT. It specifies CASSSGGTRTEAFF. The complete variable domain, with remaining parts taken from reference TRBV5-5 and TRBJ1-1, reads DAGVTQSPTHLIKTRGQQVTLRCSPISGHKSVSWYQQVLGQGPQFIFQYYEKEERGRGNFPDRFSARQFPNYSSELNVNALLLGDSALYLCASSSGGTRTEAFFGQGTRLTVV.

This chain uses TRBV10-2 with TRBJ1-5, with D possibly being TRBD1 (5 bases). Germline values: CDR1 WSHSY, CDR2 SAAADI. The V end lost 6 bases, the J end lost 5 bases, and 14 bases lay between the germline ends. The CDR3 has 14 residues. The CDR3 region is CASREGPPDQPQHF. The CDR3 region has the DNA TGCGCCAGCAGGGAGGGACCGCCCGATCAGCCCCAGCATTTT.

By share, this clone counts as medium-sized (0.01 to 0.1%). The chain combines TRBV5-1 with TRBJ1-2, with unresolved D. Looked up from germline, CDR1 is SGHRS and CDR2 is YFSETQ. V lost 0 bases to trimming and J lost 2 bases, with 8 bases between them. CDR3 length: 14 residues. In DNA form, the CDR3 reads TGCGCCAGCAGCTTGGTTCCAACGAACTATGGCTACACCTTC. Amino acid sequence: CASSLVPTNYGYTF.

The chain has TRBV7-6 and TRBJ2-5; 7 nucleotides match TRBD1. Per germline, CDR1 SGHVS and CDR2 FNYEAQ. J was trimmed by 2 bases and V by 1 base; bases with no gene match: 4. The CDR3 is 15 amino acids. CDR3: CASSLVTGRQETQYF. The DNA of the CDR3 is TGTGCCAGCAGCTTAGTGACAGGGCGGCAAGAGACCCAGTACTTC. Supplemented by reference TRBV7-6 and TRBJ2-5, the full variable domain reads GAGVSQSPRYKVTKRGQDVALRCDPISGHVSLYWYRQALGQGPEFLTYFNYEAQQDKSGLPNDRFSAERPEGSISTLTIQRTEQRDSAMYRCASSLVTGRQETQYFGPGTRLLVL.

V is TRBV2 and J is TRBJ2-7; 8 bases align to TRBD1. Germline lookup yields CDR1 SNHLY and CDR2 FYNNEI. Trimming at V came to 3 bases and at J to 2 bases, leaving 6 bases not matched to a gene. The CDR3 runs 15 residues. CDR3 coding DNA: TGTGCCAGCAGTGAGGGGCAGGGGGCAACCTACGAGCAGTACTTC. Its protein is CASSEGQGATYEQYF.

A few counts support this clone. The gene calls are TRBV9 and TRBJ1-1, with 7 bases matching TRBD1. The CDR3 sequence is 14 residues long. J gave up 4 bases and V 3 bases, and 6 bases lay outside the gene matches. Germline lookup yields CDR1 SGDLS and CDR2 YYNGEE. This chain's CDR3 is CASSARGEVTEAFF. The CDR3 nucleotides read TGTGCCAGCAGCGCCAGGGGGGAGGTCACTGAAGCTTTCTTT.

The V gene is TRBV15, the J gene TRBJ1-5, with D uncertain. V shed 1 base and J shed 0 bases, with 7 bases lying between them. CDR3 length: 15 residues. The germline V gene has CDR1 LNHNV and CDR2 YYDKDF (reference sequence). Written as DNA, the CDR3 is TGTGCCACCAGCAGAGCCGGATATAGCAATCAGCCCCAGCATTTT. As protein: CATSRAGYSNQPQHF.

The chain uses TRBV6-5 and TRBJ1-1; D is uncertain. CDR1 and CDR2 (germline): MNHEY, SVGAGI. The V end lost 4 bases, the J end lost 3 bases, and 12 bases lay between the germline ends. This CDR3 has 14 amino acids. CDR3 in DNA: TGTGCCAGCAGTTCTCTCAGCACCGACACTGAAGCTTTCTTT. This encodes CASSSLSTDTEAFF.

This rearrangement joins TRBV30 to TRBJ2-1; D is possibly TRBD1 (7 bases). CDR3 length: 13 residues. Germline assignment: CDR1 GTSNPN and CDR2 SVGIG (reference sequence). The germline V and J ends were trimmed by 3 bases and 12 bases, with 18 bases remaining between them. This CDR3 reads CAWSATSGGWQFF. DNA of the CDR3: TGTGCCTGGAGCGCCACTTCAGGGGGGTGGCAGTTCTTC.

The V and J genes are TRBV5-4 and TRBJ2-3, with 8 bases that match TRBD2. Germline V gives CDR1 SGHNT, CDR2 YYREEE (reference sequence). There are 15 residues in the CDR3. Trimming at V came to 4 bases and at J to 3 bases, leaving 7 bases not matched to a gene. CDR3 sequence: CASSMSGRGTDTQYF. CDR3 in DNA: TGTGCCAGCAGCATGAGCGGGAGAGGGACAGATACGCAGTATTTT.

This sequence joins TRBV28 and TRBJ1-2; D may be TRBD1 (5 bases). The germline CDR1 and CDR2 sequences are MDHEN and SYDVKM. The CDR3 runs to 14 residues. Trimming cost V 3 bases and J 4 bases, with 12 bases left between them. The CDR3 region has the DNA TGTGCCAGCAGTTTTACAGGTACCCTCTATGGCTACACCTTC. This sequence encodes CASSFTGTLYGYTF.

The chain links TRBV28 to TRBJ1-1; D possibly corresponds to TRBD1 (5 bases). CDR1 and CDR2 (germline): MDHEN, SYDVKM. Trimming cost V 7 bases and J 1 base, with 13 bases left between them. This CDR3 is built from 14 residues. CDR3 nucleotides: TGTGCCAGCACGTCCCGGGACGGGAACACTGAAGCTTTCTTT. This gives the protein CASTSRDGNTEAFF.